This TCR beta chain appears in the sequencing data of a study of cytomegalovirus exposure and HLA in healthy donors. Study-wide points: The authors confirmed in vitro that a few CMV-associated chains were specific for CMV antigens. The study flagged roughly 150 TCR beta chains as cytomegalovirus-associated. Rare TCR sequences predominated, though certain public TCRs were found in many donors.

Assay used: immunoSEQ multiplex PCR; TCRdb lists only in-frame clones, some missing. This table has 150,000 to 200,000 clones, about 81% appearing once. The CDR3 runs to 13 residues. Germline V CDR1 and CDR2: SNHLY, FYNNEI. With 4 bases removed from V and 4 bases from J, the gap between germline ends came to 8 bases. About this clone itself: Its cognate antigen is unknown.

The clonotype comes from a woman younger than 45 in good health and CMV-seronegative. The sample taken for sequencing was PBMCs. V usage is TRBV2 and J usage is TRBJ1-3; a possible D gene is TRBD1 (5 bases). CDR3 protein: CASSGGIGNTIYF. CDR3 in DNA: TGTGCCAGCAGTGGGGGCATCGGAAACACCATATATTTT. The full variable domain, its missing parts supplied by reference TRBV2 and TRBJ1-3, is EPEVTQTPSHQVTQMGQEVILRCVPISNHLYFYWYRQILGQKVEFLVSFYNNEISEKSEIFDDQFSVERPDGSNFTLKIRSTKLEDSAMYFCASSGGIGNTIYFGEGSWLTVV.